Following are 17 T cell receptor beta chains from one sample sequenced in a study of T cell responses to AZD1222 COVID-19 vaccine. Clones were read by immunoSEQ multiplex PCR, and TCRdb kept only the in-frame ones, dropping some. There are approximately 73,000 clones in the sample; roughly 84% occur only once, and 9.8% lies in the top ten. Material: peripheral blood, obtained on day 0 of AZD1222 vaccination. These TCRs come from an adult in good health.

V and J are TRBV6-5 and TRBJ1-1; D is unclear. The CDR3 length is 13 residues. The V and J ends lost 6 bases and 1 base respectively, with 9 bases between them. CDR1 is MNHEY, CDR2 SVGAGI, per germline. The CDR3 bases are TGTGCCAGCAGCCGAGTTTGGAACACTGAAGCTTTCTTT. Residues: CASSRVWNTEAFF.

The chain uses TRBV2 and TRBJ1-4; the D is unclear. Germline V lookup: CDR1 SNHLY, CDR2 FYNNEI. This CDR3 has 13 amino acids. V was trimmed by 2 bases and J by 14 bases, leaving 15 bases between them. The CDR3 region is CASSEWSTAYLFF. CDR3 bases: TGTGCCAGCAGTGAATGGTCGACGGCGTACCTGTTTTTT.

This chain uses TRBV19 with TRBJ2-5; no firm D call. Germline-derived CDR1 and CDR2 are LNHDA and SQIVND (reference sequence). CDR3 length: 15 residues. V lost 0 bases and J 5 bases, leaving 13 bases between the germline ends. CDR3 in amino acids: CASSIDFWGAETQYF. CDR3 sequence (DNA): TGTGCCAGTAGTATAGATTTCTGGGGTGCGGAGACCCAGTACTTC.

The genes are TRBV4-3 and TRBJ2-5; 7 positions agree with TRBD2. CDR3 length: 13 amino acids. V lost 4 bases to trimming and J lost 4 bases; unmatched junction nucleotides: 3. CDR1 and CDR2 (germline): LGHNA, YSLEER. For the CDR3, the DNA is TGCGCCAGCAGCCCGTTAGCGGGAGAGACCCAGTACTTC. Its translation: CASSPLAGETQYF.

V is TRBV28 and J is TRBJ2-2; TRBD1 is a possible D gene (7 bases). Germline CDR1 MDHEN, CDR2 SYDVKM. The V gene lost 7 bases and the J gene lost 1 base, with 13 bases spanning the gap. CDR3 size: 15 residues. In DNA form, the CDR3 reads TGTGCCAGCACCCCAGGGGGGATGAACACCGGGGAGCTGTTTTTT. This translates into CASTPGGMNTGELFF.

Comment on this clone: Mismatch with germline at one junction end may stem from a read error. V and J are TRBV19 and TRBJ1-3, with D tentatively TRBD1 (5 bases). CDR3 length equals 11 residues. Per germline, CDR1 LNHDA and CDR2 SQIVND (reference sequence). The CDR3 sequence: CASRGLYTVYF. CDR3 nucleotides: TGTGCCAGTAGGGGACTTTACACCGTATATTTT.

The chain uses TRBV9 and TRBJ2-1; D call uncertain. The V end lost 4 bases, the J end lost 3 bases, and 8 bases lay between the germline ends. The CDR3 sequence is 13 residues long. Germline CDR1 is SGDLS and CDR2 is YYNGEE. The DNA for the CDR3 is TGTGCCAGCAGCCCCTGGGACTACAATGAGCAGTTCTTC. This translates into CASSPWDYNEQFF.

This clone has a count of ten or more. The rearrangement uses TRBV11-2 and TRBJ2-5, with D perhaps TRBD1 (5 bases). The length of the CDR3 is 14 residues. V was clipped by 5 bases and J by 3 bases, with 13 bases between them. Germline V gene data show CDR1 as SGHAT and CDR2 as FQNNGV. The CDR3 DNA follows: TGTGCCAGCAGCCCCTCCCGGACAAAAGAGACCCAGTACTTC. Translated: CASSPSRTKETQYF.

The chain recombines TRBV6-5 with TRBJ2-7; D is ambiguous. Germline CDR1 is MNHEY and CDR2 is SVGAGI. Trimming stripped 7 bases from V and 3 bases from J, with 16 bases between. The CDR3 spans 14 residues. The CDR3 DNA reads TGTGCCAGCACCCCAAGCCTTTCCCTCTACGAGCAGTACTTC. Translating gives CASTPSLSLYEQYF.

There are a few counts of this clone. An end of the junction differs from the germline gene, which may be a read error. This chain uses TRBV7-7 with TRBJ2-3; either TRBD1 or TRBD2 may supply D (5 bases each). The CDR3 runs to 16 residues. Germline lookup yields CDR1 SSHAT and CDR2 FNYEAQ (reference sequence). This chain's CDR3 is CASREAGTLSTDTQYF. DNA of the CDR3: TGTGCTAGCAGAGAGGCCGGGACGCTCAGCACAGATACGCAGTATTTT.

The chain employs TRBV30 and TRBJ1-6; 7 bases fit TRBD1. This CDR3 is built from 13 residues. Germline lookup yields CDR1 GTSNPN and CDR2 SVGIG (reference sequence). The V and J ends lost 3 bases and 6 bases, in that order; junction bases with no gene match: 2. CDR3 coding DNA: TGTGCCTGGAGGGGACAGTTTAATTCACCCCTCCACTTT. Amino acids: CAWRGQFNSPLHF.

The chain carries TRBV7-2 and TRBJ1-1; perhaps TRBD1 as D (6 bases). The germline CDR1 and CDR2 sequences are SGHTA and FQGNSA. The V end was cut by 6 bases, the J end by 0 bases, with 11 bases between. The CDR3 runs 14 residues. The CDR3 nucleotides read TGTGCCAGCAGGGGCCAGGGGATGAACACTGAAGCTTTCTTT. Residues: CASRGQGMNTEAFF.

The V gene is TRBV2, the J gene TRBJ2-7; 14 bases align to TRBD2. The germline CDR1 and CDR2 sequences are SNHLY and FYNNEI. CDR3 length equals 14 residues. V gave up 7 bases and J gave up 9 bases; unmatched junction bases: 8. The CDR3: CASNPRTSGGRQYF. The DNA for the CDR3 is TGTGCCAGCAACCCCCGGACTAGCGGGGGGCGGCAGTACTTC.

This clone turned up a few times. The CDR3 nucleotides are TGTGCCAGCAGTGAATTTACAGGGGGTATAAACTATGGCTACACCTTC. Translated, it gives CASSEFTGGINYGYTF. This chain links TRBV6-1 with TRBJ1-2; 8 bases agree with TRBD1. The CDR3 covers 16 residues. V was pared by 2 bases and J by 2 bases, with 7 bases of the junction left unmatched. CDR1 and CDR2 from the germline V gene are MNHNS and SASEGT.

This clone turned up a few times. This chain joins TRBV2 and TRBJ1-5; 11 nucleotides line up with TRBD1. CDR1 SNHLY and CDR2 FYNNEI come from the germline V gene. The CDR3 covers 15 residues. The ends lost 8 bases at V and 5 bases at J; junction bases unmatched: 8. CDR3 in amino acids: CASSGQGAEDQPQHF. The CDR3 DNA reads TGTGCCAGCTCCGGACAGGGGGCGGAGGATCAGCCCCAGCATTTT.

The genes are TRBV6-1 and TRBJ1-2; D not resolved. Germline V lookup: CDR1 MNHNS, CDR2 SASEGT. The germline V and J ends were trimmed by 1 base and 8 bases, with 14 bases remaining between them. The CDR3 is 14 amino acids. CDR3 loop: CASSEEYAGFGYTF. The CDR3 region has the DNA TGTGCCAGCAGTGAAGAGTACGCGGGTTTCGGCTACACCTTC.

J is TRBJ2-3 and V is TRBV9; the match to TRBD2 covers 8 bases. Germline assignment: CDR1 SGDLS and CDR2 YYNGEE. Losses at the gene ends were 1 base for V and 3 bases for J; bases not matched to a gene: 4. The CDR3 has 15 residues. In DNA form, the CDR3 reads TGTGCCAGCAGCGTAACTAGCGGACTTACAGATACGCAGTATTTT. It specifies CASSVTSGLTDTQYF.